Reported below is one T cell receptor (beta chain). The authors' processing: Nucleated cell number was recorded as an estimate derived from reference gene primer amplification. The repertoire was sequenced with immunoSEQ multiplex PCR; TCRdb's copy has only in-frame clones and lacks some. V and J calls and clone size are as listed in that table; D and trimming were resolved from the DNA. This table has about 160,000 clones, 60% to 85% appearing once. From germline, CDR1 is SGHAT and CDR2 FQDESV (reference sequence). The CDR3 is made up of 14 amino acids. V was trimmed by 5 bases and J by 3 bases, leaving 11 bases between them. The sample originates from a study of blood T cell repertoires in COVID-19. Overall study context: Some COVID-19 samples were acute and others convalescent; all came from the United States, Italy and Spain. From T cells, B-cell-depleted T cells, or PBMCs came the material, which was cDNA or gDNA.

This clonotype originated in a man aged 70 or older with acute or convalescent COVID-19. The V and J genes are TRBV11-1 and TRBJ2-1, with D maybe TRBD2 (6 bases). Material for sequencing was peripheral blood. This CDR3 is CASSPRGNYNEQFF. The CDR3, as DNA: TGTGCCAGCAGCCCGCGGGGCAACTACAATGAGCAGTTCTTC.